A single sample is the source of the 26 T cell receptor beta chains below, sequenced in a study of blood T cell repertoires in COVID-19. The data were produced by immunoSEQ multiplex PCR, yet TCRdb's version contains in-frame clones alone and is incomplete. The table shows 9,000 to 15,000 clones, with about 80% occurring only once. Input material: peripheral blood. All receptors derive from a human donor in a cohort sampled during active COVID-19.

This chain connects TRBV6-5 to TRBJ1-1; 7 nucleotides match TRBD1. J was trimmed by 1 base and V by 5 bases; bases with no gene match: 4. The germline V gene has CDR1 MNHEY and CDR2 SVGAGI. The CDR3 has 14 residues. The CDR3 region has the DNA TGTGCCAGCAGTCACCGACAGGGGAACACTGAAGCTTTCTTT. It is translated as CASSHRQGNTEAFF.

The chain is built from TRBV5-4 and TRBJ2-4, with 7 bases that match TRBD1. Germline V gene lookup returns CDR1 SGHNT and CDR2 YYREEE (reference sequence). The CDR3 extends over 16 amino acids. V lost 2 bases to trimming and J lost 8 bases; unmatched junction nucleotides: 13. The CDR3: CASSLKSGGPLDIQYF. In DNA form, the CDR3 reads TGTGCCAGCAGCTTAAAGTCAGGGGGTCCCTTGGACATTCAGTACTTC.

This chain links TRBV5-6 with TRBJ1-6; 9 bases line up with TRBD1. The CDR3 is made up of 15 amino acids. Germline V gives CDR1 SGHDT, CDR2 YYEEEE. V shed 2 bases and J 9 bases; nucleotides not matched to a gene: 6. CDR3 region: CASSFRDRVTSPLHF. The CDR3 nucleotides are TGTGCCAGCAGCTTCCGGGACAGGGTCACTTCACCCCTCCACTTT.

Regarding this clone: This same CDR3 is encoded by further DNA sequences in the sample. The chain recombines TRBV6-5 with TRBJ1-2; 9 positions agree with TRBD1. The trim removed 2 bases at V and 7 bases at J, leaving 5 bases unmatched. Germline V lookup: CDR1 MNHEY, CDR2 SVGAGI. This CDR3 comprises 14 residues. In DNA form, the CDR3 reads TGTGCCAGCAGTTACACGGGACAGGGCGTTGGCTACACCTTC. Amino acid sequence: CASSYTGQGVGYTF.

In DNA, the CDR3 is TGTGCCAGCAGCCGGGGGAGGGCCAGGGGCACCGGGGAGCTGTTTTTT. It is translated as CASSRGRARGTGELFF. The rearrangement joins TRBV7-2 to TRBJ2-2, with D tentatively TRBD2 (7 bases). Trimming took off 5 bases at V and 4 bases at J, with 17 bases between the two ends. CDR3 size: 16 residues. Per germline, CDR1 SGHTA and CDR2 FQGNSA.

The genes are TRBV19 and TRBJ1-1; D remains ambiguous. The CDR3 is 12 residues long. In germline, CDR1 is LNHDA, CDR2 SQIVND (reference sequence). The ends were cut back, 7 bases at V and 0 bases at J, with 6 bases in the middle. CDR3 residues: CASMGMNTEAFF. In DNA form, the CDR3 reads TGTGCCAGTATGGGCATGAACACTGAAGCTTTCTTT.

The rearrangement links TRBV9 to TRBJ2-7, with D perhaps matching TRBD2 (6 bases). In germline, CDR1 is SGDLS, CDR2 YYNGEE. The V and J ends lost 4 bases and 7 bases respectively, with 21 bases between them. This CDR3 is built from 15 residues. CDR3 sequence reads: CASSPRTGLLREQYF. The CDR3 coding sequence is TGTGCCAGCAGCCCCCGGACGGGACTTCTGAGGGAGCAGTACTTC.

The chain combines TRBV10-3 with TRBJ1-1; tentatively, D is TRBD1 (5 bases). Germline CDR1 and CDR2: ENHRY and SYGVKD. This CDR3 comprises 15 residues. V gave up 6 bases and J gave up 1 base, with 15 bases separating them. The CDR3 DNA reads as TGTGCCATCAGCCTGGACATCCCAGGGAACACTGAAGCTTTCTTT. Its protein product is CAISLDIPGNTEAFF.

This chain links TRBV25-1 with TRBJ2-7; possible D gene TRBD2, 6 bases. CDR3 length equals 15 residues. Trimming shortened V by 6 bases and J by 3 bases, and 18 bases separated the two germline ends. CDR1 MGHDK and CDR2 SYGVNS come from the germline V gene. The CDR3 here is CASSDPGGGDYEQYF. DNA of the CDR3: TGTGCCAGCAGCGACCCAGGTGGAGGGGACTACGAGCAGTACTTC.

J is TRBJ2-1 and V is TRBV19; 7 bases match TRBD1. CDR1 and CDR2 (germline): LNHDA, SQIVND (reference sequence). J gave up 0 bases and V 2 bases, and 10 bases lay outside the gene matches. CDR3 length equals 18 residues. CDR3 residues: CASSILTGAPSSYNEQFF. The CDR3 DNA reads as TGTGCCAGTAGTATATTAACAGGGGCCCCGAGCTCCTACAATGAGCAGTTCTTC.

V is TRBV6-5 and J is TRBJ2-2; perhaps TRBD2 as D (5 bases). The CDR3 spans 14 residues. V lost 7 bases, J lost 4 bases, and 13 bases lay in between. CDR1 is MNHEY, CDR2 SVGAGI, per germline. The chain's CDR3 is CASKRLAGTGELFF. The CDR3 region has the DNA TGTGCCAGCAAGCGGCTAGCTGGCACCGGGGAGCTGTTTTTT.

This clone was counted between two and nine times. The CDR3 is CASSLGEYNEQFF. CDR3 sequence (DNA): TGCGCCAGCAGCTTGGGGGAGTACAATGAGCAGTTCTTC. V and J are TRBV5-1 and TRBJ2-1; tentative D call: TRBD2 (5 bases). Germline V CDR1 and CDR2: SGHRS, YFSETQ. The CDR3 has 13 amino acids. The V end was cut by 0 bases, the J end by 4 bases, with 5 bases between.

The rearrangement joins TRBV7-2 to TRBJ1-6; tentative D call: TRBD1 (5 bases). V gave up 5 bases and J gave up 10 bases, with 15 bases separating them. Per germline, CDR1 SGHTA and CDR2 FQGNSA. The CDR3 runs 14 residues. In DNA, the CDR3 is TGTGCCAGCAGCCCGCTGGGGGAGGCGTCACCCCTCCACTTT. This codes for CASSPLGEASPLHF.

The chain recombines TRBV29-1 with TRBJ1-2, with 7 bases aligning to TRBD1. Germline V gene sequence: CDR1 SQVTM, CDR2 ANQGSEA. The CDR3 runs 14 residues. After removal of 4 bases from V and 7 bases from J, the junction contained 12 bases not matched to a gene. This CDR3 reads CSVGAGGRSGGYTF. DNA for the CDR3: TGCAGCGTTGGGGCAGGGGGAAGATCGGGTGGCTACACCTTC.

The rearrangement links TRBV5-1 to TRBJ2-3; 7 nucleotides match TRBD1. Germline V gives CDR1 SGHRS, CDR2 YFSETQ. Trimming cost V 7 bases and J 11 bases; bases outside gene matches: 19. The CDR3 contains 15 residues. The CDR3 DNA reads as TGCGCCAGCGGATTCTCCCAGGGGGACGGCAGAAGGCAGTATTTT. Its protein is CASGFSQGDGRRQYF.

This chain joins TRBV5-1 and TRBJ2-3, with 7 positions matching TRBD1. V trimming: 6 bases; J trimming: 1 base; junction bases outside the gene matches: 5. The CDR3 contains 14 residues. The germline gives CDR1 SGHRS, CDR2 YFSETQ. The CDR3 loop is CASNPGQRTDTQYF. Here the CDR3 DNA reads TGCGCCAGCAACCCGGGACAGCGCACAGATACGCAGTATTTT.

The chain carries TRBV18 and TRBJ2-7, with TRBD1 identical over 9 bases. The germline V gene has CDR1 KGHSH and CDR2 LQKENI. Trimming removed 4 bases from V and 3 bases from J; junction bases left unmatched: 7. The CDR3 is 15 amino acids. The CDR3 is CASSHGQGQGYEQYF. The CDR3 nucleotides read TGTGCCAGCTCACACGGACAGGGGCAAGGCTACGAGCAGTACTTC.

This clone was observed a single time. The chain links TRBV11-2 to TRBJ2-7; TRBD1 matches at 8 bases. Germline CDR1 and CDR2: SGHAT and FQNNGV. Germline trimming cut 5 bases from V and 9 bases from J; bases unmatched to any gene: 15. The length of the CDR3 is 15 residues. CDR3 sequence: CASSPRQGTPTGQYF. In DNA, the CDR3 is TGTGCCAGCAGCCCCCGACAGGGGACCCCTACGGGGCAGTACTTC.

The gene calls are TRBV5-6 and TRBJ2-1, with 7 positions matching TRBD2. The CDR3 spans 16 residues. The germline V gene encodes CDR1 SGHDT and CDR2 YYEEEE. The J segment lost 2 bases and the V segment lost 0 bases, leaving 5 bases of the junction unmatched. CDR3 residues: CASSLDRGRAYNEQFF. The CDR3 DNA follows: TGTGCCAGCAGCTTGGACCGAGGGAGGGCCTACAATGAGCAGTTCTTC. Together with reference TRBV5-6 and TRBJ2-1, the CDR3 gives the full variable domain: DAGVTQSPTHLIKTRGQQVTLRCSPKSGHDTVSWYQQALGQGPQFIFQYYEEEERQRGNFPDRFSGHQFPNYSSELNVNALLLGDSALYLCASSLDRGRAYNEQFFGPGTRLTVL.

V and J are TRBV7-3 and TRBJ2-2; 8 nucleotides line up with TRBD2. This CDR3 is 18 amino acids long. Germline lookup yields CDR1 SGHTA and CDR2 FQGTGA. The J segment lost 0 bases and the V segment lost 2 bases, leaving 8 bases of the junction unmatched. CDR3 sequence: CASSLALAGGPNTGELFF. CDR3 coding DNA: TGTGCCAGCAGCTTAGCCTTGGCGGGGGGACCGAACACCGGGGAGCTGTTTTTT.

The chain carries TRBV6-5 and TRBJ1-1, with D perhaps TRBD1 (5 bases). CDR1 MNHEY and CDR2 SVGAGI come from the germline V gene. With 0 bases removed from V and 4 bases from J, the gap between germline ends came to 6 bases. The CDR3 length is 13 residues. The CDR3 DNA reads TGTGCCAGCAGTTACTCCAGGGCCACTGAAGCTTTCTTT. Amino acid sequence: CASSYSRATEAFF.

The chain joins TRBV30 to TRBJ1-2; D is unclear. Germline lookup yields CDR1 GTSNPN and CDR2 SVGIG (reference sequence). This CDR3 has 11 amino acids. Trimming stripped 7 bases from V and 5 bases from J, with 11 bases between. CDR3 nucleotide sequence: TGTGCCTCCCAGGCTACTTATGGCTACACCTTC. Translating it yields CASQATYGYTF. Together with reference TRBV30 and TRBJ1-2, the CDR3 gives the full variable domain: SQTIHQWPATLVQPVGSPLSLECTVEGTSNPNLYWYRQAAGRGLQLLFYSVGIGQISSEVPQNLSASRPQDRQFILSSKKLLLSDSGFYLCASQATYGYTFGSGTRLTVV.

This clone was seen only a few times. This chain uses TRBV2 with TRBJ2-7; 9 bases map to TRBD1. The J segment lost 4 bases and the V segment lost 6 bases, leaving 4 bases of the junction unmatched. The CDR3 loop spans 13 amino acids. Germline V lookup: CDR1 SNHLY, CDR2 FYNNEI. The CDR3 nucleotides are TGTGCCAGCAGCCGGGACAGGGTATACGAGCAGTACTTC. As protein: CASSRDRVYEQYF. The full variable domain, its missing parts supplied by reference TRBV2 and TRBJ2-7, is EPEVTQTPSHQVTQMGQEVILRCVPISNHLYFYWYRQILGQKVEFLVSFYNNEISEKSEIFDDQFSVERPDGSNFTLKIRSTKLEDSAMYFCASSRDRVYEQYFGPGTRLTVT.

This chain's CDR3 is CASTYSGAEQYF. CDR3 coding DNA: TGTGCCAGCACTTATTCTGGGGCCGAGCAGTACTTC. J is TRBJ2-7 and V is TRBV6-2 or TRBV6-3; the D gene is possibly TRBD1 (5 bases). CDR1 MNHEY and CDR2 SVGEGT come from the germline V gene. CDR3 length equals 12 residues. Trimming pared 7 bases from V and 6 bases from J, leaving 13 bases between.

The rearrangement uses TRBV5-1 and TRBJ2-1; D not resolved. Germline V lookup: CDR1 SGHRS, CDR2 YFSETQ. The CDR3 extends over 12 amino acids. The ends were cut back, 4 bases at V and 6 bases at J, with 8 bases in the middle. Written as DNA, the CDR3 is TGCGCCAGCAGCCAAATCGGCAATGAGCAGTTCTTC. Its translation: CASSQIGNEQFF.

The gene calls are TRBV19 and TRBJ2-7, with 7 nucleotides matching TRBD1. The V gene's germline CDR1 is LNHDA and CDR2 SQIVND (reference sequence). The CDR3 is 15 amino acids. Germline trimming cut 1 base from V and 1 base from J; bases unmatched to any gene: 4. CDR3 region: CASSIGDRRSYEQYF. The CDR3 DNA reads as TGTGCCAGTAGTATAGGGGACAGACGGTCCTACGAGCAGTACTTC.